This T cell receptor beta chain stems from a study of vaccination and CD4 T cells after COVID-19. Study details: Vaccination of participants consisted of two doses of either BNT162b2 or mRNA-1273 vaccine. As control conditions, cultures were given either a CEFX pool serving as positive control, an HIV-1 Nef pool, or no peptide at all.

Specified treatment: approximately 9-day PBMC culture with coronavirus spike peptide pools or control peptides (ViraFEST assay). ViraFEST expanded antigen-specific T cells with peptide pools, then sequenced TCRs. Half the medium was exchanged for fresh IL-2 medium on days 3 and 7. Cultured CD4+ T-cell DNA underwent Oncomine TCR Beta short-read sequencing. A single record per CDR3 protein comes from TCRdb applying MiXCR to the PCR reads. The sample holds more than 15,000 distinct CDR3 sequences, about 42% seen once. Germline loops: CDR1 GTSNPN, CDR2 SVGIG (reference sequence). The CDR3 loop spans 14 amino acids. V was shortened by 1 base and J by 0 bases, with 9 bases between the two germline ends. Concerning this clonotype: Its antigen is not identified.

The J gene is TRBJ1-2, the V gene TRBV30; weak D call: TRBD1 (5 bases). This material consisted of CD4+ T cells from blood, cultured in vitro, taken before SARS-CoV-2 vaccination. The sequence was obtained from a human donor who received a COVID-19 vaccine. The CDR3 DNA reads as TGTGCCTGGAGTGGGGGGGGACCTAACTATGGCTACACCTTC. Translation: CAWSGGGPNYGYTF.